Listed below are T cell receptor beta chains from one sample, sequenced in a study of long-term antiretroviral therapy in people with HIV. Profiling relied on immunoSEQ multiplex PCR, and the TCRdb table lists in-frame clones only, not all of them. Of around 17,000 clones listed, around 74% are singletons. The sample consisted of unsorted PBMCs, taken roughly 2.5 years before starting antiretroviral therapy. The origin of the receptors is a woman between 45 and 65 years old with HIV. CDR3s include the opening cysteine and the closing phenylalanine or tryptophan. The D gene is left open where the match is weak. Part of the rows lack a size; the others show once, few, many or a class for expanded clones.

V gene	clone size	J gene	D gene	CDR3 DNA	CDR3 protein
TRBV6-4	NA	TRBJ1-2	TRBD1	TGTGCCAGCAGTGACGGGGACAGAAGGGGCTACACCTTC	CASSDGDRRGYTF
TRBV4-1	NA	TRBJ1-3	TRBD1	TGCGCCAGCAGCCAAGCGACAGGGGGTCTTGGAAACACCATATATTTT	CASSQATGGLGNTIYF
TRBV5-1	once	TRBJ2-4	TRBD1	TGCGCCAGCTCATCCGACAGGGGGCTTGCCAAAAACATTCAGTACTTC	CASSSDRGLAKNIQYF
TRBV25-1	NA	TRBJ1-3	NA	TGTGCCAGCGTGACAGCCGGAAACACCATATATTTT	CASVTAGNTIYF
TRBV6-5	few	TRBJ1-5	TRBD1	TGTGCCAGCAGGAGGACAGGGTACAATCAGCCCCAGCATTTT	CASRRTGYNQPQHF
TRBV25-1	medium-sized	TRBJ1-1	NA	TGTGCCAGCAGGGGGCCCGTGACAGCCACTGAAGCTTTCTTT	CASRGPVTATEAFF
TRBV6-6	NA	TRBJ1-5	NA	TGTGCCAGCAGTTACTCGGGTTTCAATCAGCCCCAGCATTTT	CASSYSGFNQPQHF
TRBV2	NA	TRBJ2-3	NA	NA	CASSEVAGGTYF
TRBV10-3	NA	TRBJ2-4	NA	TGTGCCATCAGTGAGTCGACAGCCCTAGACATTCAGTACTTC	CAISESTALDIQYF
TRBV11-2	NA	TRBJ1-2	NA	TGTGCCAGCAGCTTTCGCGGAGATGGCTACACCTTC	CASSFRGDGYTF
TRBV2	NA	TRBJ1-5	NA	TGTGCCAGCAGCGGACAGTATAATCAGCCCCAGCATTTT	CASSGQYNQPQHF
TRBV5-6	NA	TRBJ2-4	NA	TGTGCCAGCAGTTTAGTGGGTGCGGGACACCCATTAAACATTCAGTACTTC	CASSLVGAGHPLNIQYF
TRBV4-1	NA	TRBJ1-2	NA	TGCGCCAGCAGCCAAGCAGGGGCTGGCTACACCTTC	CASSQAGAGYTF
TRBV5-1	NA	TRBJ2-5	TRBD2	TGCGCCAGCAGCTTGGGGGACTACGGCGCGACCCAGTACTTC	CASSLGDYGATQYF
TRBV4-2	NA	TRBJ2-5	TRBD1	TGTGCCAGCACCACCGGGACAGGGGGTTTGGAGACCCAGTACTTC	CASTTGTGGLETQYF
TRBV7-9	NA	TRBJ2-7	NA	TGTGCCAGCAGCTTTAACACCGCCTACGAGCAGTACTTC	CASSFNTAYEQYF
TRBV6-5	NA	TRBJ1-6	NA	TGTGCCAGCAGTTACTCCGACAGCTCCTATAATTCACCCCTCCACTTT	CASSYSDSSYNSPLHF
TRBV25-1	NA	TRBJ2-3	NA	TGTGCCAGCAGTCCCTGGGCCGACTCAGATACGCAGTATTTT	CASSPWADSDTQYF
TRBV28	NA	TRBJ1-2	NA	TGTGCCAGCACTGCGGCAGACTATGGCTACACCTTC	CASTAADYGYTF
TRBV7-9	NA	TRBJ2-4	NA	TGTGCCAGCAGCTTCTACAGGGCGGGGGTCAAAAACATTCAGTACTTC	CASSFYRAGVKNIQYF
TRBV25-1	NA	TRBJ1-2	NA	TGTGCCAGCAGTGAGGTCGCTGGATGGTATGGCTACACCTTC	CASSEVAGWYGYTF
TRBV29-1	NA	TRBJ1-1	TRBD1	TGCAGCGCCCAGGGACAGGGGTACACTGAAGCTTTCTTT	CSAQGQGYTEAFF
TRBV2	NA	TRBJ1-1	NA	TGTGCCAGCAGTGAAGGAAGAGGTCCGCAAGCTTTCTTT	CASSEGRGPQAFF
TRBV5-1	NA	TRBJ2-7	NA	TGCGCCAGCAGCTTGACCCTGGGACCGTCCTACGAGCAGTACTTC	CASSLTLGPSYEQYF
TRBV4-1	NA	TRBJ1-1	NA	TGCGCCAGCAGCCAGGGGGGGGGCGTCGGACACACTGAAGCTTTCTTT	CASSQGGGVGHTEAFF
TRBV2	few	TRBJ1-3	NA	TGTGCCAGCAGTGGAGAGACAGTGCACACCATATATTTT	CASSGETVHTIYF
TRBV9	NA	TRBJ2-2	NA	TGTGCCAGCAGGAGGACCGATCCGAACACCGGGGAGCTGTTTTTT	CASRRTDPNTGELFF
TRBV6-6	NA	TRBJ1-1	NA	TGTGCCGCCGGGTCGAACACTGAAGCTTTCTTT	CAAGSNTEAFF
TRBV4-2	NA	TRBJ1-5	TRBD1	TGTGCCAGCAGCCCTAACCCGGGACAGAGCAATCAGCCCCAGCATTTT	CASSPNPGQSNQPQHF
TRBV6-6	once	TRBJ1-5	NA	TGTGCCAGCACCAAGGCGGACCTAAATCAGCCCCAGCATTTT	CASTKADLNQPQHF
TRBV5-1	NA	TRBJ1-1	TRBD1	TGCGCCAGCAGCCCGGCGCTGACAGGGAGAGCTTTCTTT	CASSPALTGRAFF
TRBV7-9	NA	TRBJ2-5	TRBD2	TGTGCCAGCAGCCCTAGCGGGACGGGGGCCCAGTACTTC	CASSPSGTGAQYF
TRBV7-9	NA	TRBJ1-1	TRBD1	TGTGCCGTCGACAGGGGGCGAAGGAACACTGAAGCTTTCTTT	CAVDRGRRNTEAFF
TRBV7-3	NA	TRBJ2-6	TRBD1	TGTGCCAGCAGCCTACGGGACAGGGCGAGCTCTGGGGCCAACGTCCTGACTTTC	CASSLRDRASSGANVLTF
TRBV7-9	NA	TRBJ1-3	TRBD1	TGTGCCAGCAGCCTACAGGGGCCCTCTGGAAACACCATATATTTT	CASSLQGPSGNTIYF
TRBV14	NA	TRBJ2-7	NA	TGTGCCAGCAGCCTAGACAGCCCCGCCTACGAGCAGTACTTC	CASSLDSPAYEQYF
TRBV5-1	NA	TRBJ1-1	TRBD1	TGCGCCAGCAGCTTGAGTGGGACAGGTCTCGAAGCTTTCTTT	CASSLSGTGLEAFF
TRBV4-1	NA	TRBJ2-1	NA	TGCGCCAGCAGCCAAGATGATTGGGTCACCTACAATGAGCAGTTCTTC	CASSQDDWVTYNEQFF
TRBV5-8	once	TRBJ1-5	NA	TGTGCCAGCAGCTTGGCTTTTCAGCCCCAGCATTTT	CASSLAFQPQHF
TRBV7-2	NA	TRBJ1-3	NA	TGTGCCAGCAGCCTCGGATGGGACATACTCTCTGGAAACACCATATATTTT	CASSLGWDILSGNTIYF
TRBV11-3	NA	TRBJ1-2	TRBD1	TGTGCCAGCAGCCCGACAGGGGTCTATGGCTACACCTTC	CASSPTGVYGYTF
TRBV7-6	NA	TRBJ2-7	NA	TGTGCCAGCAGCCCAAGCTCCTCCGCATACGAGCAGTACTTC	CASSPSSSAYEQYF
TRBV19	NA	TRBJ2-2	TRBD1	TGTGCCAGTAGTTATCCGGGACAGGGGTGGGCCGGGGAGCTGTTTTTT	CASSYPGQGWAGELFF
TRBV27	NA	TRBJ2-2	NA	TGTGCCAGCAGTTTTAGAGGGAACGGGGAGCTGTTTTTT	CASSFRGNGELFF
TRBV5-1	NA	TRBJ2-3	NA	TGCGCCAGCAGCGCTGCTACCTGGACAGATACGCAGTATTTT	CASSAATWTDTQYF
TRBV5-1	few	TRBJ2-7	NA	TGCGCCAGCAGCTTGTCCCAGGGGACCAACGAGCAGTACTTC	CASSLSQGTNEQYF
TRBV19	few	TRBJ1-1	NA	TGTGCCAACACTTGGGCCGTGGGAATCGTCAACACTGAAGCTTTCTTT	CANTWAVGIVNTEAFF
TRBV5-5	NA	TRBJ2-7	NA	TGTGCCAGCAGCTTGGAGGCGGGTACCTACGAGCAGTACTTC	CASSLEAGTYEQYF
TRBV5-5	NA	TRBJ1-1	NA	TGTGCCAGCAGTTCACAGGGTTCTGGCACTGAAGCTTTCTTT	CASSSQGSGTEAFF
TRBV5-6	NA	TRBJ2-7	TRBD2	TGTGCCAGCAGCTTGGCCAGGGAGGGCGAGCAGTACTTC	CASSLAREGEQYF
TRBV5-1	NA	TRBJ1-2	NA	TGCGCCAGCAGCTTGGCCCCTGGGTCCTATGGCTACACCTTC	CASSLAPGSYGYTF
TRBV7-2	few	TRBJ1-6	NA	TGTGCCAGCAGCTTTGACGGCTATAATTCACCCCTCCACTTT	CASSFDGYNSPLHF
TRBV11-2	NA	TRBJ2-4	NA	TGTGCCAGCAGCTTTCACAGGGAAAACATTCAGTACTTC	CASSFHRENIQYF
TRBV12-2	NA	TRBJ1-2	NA	TGTGCAAGTCGCTTAGCCCAGTATAGCCCCTCGAACTATGGCTACACCTTC	CASRLAQYSPSNYGYTF
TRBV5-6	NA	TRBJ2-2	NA	TGTGCCAGCAGCTTACCCGACAGCCCTTACGGGGGGGAGCTGTTTTTT	CASSLPDSPYGGELFF
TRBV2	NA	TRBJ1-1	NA	TGTGCCAGCACGGGGGGAGACACTGAAGCTTTCTTT	CASTGGDTEAFF
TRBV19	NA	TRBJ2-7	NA	TGTGCCAGCAAGGGAACTGGCTCCTACGAGCAGTACTTC	CASKGTGSYEQYF
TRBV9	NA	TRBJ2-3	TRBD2	TGTGCCAGCAGCCCCCAGCGGGAGGCCCGCACAGATACGCAGTATTTT	CASSPQREARTDTQYF
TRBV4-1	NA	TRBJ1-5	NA	TGCGCCAGCAGCCAAGAACCCGATCAGCCCCAGCATTTT	CASSQEPDQPQHF
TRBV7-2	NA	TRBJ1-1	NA	TGTGCCAGCAGCTTCGGAGGGAACACTGAAGCTTTCTTT	CASSFGGNTEAFF